The clone carrying this T cell receptor (beta chain) was observed a few times. The target antigen is unknown. The germline V gene encodes CDR1 MNHNS and CDR2 SASEGT. J was trimmed by 2 bases and V by 7 bases; bases with no gene match: 19. The CDR3 runs 19 residues. Time point reported: newly diagnosed GD, antithyroid drugs for less than 3 months. RNA from PBMCs was the source of the TCR library. This entry comes from a study of regulatory T cells in long-lasting Graves disease. Overall study results and limits: Persistent cases of Graves' showed reduced TCR diversity relative to newly diagnosed patients. With approximately 2,500 shared public clonotypes, persistent patients exceeded new patients, who shared 966.

Library construction for TCR beta used iRepertoire HTBI primers and Arm-PCR of CDR3 regions. TCRdb reanalysed the multiplex PCR reads using MiXCR and keeps one entry per CDR3 protein. The sample has just over 600,000 distinct CDR3 sequences, roughly 15% seen once. Separately, the same data were catalogued under a study of T cells in Graves' hyperthyroidism and ophthalmopathy. This second report adds: Clinicians diagnosed patients from clinical symptoms, serum thyroxine and TRAb, thyroid ultrasound and orbital computed tomography. Separating ophthalmopathy from stable hyperthyroidism was achieved by a 13 V-J model.

This receptor was taken from a woman aged 30 to 39 with Graves disease. J is TRBJ2-2 and V is TRBV6-1; TRBD2 matches at 7 bases. The sequences come from peripheral blood mononuclear cells (PBMCs), collected at new diagnosis, from a patient treated with antithyroid drugs. The DNA for the CDR3 is TGTGCCAGCAACCCACCGGGACTACAAAAACCATTAAACACCGGGGAGCTGTTTTTT. Its protein is CASNPPGLQKPLNTGELFF.